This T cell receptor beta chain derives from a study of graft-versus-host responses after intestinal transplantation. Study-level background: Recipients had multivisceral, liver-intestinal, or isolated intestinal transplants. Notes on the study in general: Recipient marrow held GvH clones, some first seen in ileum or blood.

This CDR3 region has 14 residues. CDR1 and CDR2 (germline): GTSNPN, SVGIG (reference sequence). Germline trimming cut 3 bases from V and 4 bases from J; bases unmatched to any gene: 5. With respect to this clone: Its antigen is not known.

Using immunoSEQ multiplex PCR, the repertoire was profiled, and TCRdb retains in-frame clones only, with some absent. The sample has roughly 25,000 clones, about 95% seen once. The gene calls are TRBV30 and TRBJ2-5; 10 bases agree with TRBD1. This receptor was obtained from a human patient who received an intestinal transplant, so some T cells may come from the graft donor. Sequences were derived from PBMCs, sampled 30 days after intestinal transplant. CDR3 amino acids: CAWRNRTGGETQYF. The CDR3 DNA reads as TGTGCCTGGAGGAATAGGACAGGGGGAGAGACCCAGTACTTC.